Below are 5 T cell receptor beta chains sequenced from a single sample in a study of blood T cell repertoires in COVID-19. The method was immunoSEQ multiplex PCR; TCRdb's version includes in-frame clones alone and lacks a portion of them. The sample consists of over 65,000 clones, 86% of them appearing once. The sample consisted of peripheral blood. The receptors here all came from a man under 40 with acute or convalescent COVID-19.

The chain couples TRBV14 to TRBJ2-3, with 7 bases identical to TRBD2. The CDR3 consists of 18 residues. The V gene's germline CDR1 is SGHDN and CDR2 FVKESK. With 0 bases clipped from V and 2 bases from J, the junction kept 11 bases outside the gene matches. CDR3 sequence reads: CASSQEWEMGLLTDTQYF. DNA for the CDR3: TGTGCCAGCAGCCAAGAATGGGAGATGGGACTACTCACAGATACGCAGTATTTT.

The chain carries TRBV9 and TRBJ2-2; 7 bases line up with TRBD1. The CDR3 sequence is 15 residues long. V trimming: 3 bases; J trimming: 6 bases; junction bases outside the gene matches: 8. Germline values: CDR1 SGDLS, CDR2 YYNGEE. CDR3 nucleotide sequence: TGTGCCAGCAGCGCCCGGGACGACAGGGCCGGGGAGCTGTTTTTT. Translating gives CASSARDDRAGELFF.

The chain couples TRBV5-1 to TRBJ1-1; TRBD1 is a possible D gene (6 bases). Per germline, CDR1 SGHRS and CDR2 YFSETQ. The CDR3 covers 16 residues. Trimming removed 7 bases at V and 4 bases at J, with 23 bases between. For the CDR3, the DNA is TGCGCCAGCGCTATCAGGGGTTCCATGGGACCCACTGAAGCTTTCTTT. Protein: CASAIRGSMGPTEAFF.

The rearrangement uses TRBV5-1 and TRBJ2-1, with a tentative D call TRBD1 (5 bases). The V end lost 1 base, the J end lost 3 bases, and 8 bases lay between the germline ends. This CDR3 is 14 amino acids long. The germline gives CDR1 SGHRS, CDR2 YFSETQ. CDR3 region: CASSLMTDYNEQFF. The CDR3 DNA reads TGCGCCAGCAGCTTGATGACAGACTACAATGAGCAGTTCTTC.

The chain joins TRBV14 to TRBJ1-2; D uncertain. Germline loops: CDR1 SGHDN, CDR2 FVKESK. The V gene lost 0 bases and the J gene lost 5 bases, with 4 bases spanning the gap. The CDR3 has 12 residues. This chain's CDR3 is CASSQDLYGYTF. The DNA of the CDR3 is TGTGCCAGCAGCCAAGACCTTTATGGCTACACCTTC.